The text below deals with one TCR beta chain. Its antigen is unknown. PCR primers comprised 60 Vbeta and 13 Jbeta primers. TCRdb's table, derived via immunoSEQ multiplex PCR, lists solely in-frame clones and lacks some. The table lists 130,000 to 150,000 clones, around 75% of them singletons, with approximately 2.9% in the top ten. V dropped 8 bases and J dropped 0 bases, with 5 bases sitting between them. This CDR3 spans 13 amino acids. The germline CDR1 and CDR2 sequences are SGHTA and FQGTGA. These data originate in a study of cytomegalovirus exposure and HLA in healthy donors. Study-wide results and limits: Published work reported that the classifier diagnosed cytomegalovirus status with high specificity and sensitivity.

Nominally healthy donors provided the samples, though records likely missed some immune exposures. The chain has TRBV7-3 and TRBJ2-6; no definite D call. The clonotype was recovered from a woman younger than 45 in good health and CMV-seronegative. Specimen: PBMCs. CDR3 bases: TGTGCCAGCGGGCTCTCTGGGGCCAACGTCCTGACTTTC. Translation: CASGLSGANVLTF.